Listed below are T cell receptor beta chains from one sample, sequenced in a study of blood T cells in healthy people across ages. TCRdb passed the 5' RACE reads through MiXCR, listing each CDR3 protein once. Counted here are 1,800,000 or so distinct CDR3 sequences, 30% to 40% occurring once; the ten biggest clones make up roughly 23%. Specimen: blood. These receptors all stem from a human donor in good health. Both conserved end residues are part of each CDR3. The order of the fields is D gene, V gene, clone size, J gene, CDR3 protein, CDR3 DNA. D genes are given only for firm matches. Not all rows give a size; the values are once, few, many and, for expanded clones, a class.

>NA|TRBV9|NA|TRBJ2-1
CASSVGETQFF
TGTGCCAGCAGCGTAGGCGAGACCCAGTTCTTC
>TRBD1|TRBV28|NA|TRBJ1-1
CASSLLGQGALDTEAFF
TGTGCCAGCAGTCTCCTAGGACAGGGGGCACTGGACACTGAAGCTTTCTTT
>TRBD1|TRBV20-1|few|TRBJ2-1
CSAPAGTGLYNEQFF
TGCAGTGCTCCTGCGGGGACAGGGCTTTACAATGAGCAGTTCTTC
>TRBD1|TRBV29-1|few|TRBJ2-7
CSVELRTGSDEQYF
TGCAGCGTTGAATTGAGGACAGGGTCCGACGAGCAGTACTTC
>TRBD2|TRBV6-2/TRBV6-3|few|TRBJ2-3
CASSSLRFRPGGSTDTQYF
TGTGCCAGCAGTTCCCTCCGCTTCAGGCCGGGGGGGAGCACAGATACGCAGTATTTT
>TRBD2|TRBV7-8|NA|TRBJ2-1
CAGSIGPSGGRNEQFF
TGTGCCGGCAGCATAGGTCCTAGCGGGGGGAGGAATGAGCAGTTCTTC
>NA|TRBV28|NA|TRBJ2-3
CASSLTLITDTQYF
TGTGCCAGCAGTCTGACACTAATCACAGATACGCAGTATTTT
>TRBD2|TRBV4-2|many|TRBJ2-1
CASSQGPSGGQDEQFF
TGTGCCAGCAGCCAAGGCCCTAGCGGGGGGCAGGATGAGCAGTTCTTC
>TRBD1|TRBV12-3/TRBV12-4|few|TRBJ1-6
CASRIGTGLGSPLHF
TGTGCCAGCAGGATCGGGACAGGGCTCGGGTCACCCCTCCACTTT
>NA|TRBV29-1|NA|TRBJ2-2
CSVESRLNTGELFF
TGCAGCGTTGAAAGTCGGCTGAACACCGGGGAGCTGTTTTTT
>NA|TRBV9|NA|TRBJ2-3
CASSVGAGDNTDTQYF
TGTGCCAGCAGCGTAGGCGCAGGGGACAACACAGATACGCAGTATTTT
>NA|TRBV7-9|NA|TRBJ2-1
CASSLVQGTINERFF
TGTGCCAGCAGCTTAGTCCAGGGGACCATCAATGAGCGGTTCTTC
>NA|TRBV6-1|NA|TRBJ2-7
CASTHVMEQYF
TGTGCCAGCACCCACGTTATGGAGCAGTACTTC
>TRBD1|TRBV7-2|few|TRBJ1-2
CASSWGQGAVGYTF
TGTGCCAGCAGCTGGGGACAGGGGGCGGTTGGCTACACCTTC
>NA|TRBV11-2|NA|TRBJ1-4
CASSLSGGNNEKRFF
TGTGCCAGCAGCTTATCGGGGGGTAACAATGAAAAACGGTTTTTT
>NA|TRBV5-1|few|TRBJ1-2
CASRGSGAGNGYTF
TGCGCCAGCAGGGGATCTGGGGCCGGTAATGGCTACACCTTC
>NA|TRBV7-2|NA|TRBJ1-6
CASSARADTTYNSPLHF
TGTGCCAGCAGCGCAAGGGCCGACACAACCTATAATTCACCCCTCCACTTT